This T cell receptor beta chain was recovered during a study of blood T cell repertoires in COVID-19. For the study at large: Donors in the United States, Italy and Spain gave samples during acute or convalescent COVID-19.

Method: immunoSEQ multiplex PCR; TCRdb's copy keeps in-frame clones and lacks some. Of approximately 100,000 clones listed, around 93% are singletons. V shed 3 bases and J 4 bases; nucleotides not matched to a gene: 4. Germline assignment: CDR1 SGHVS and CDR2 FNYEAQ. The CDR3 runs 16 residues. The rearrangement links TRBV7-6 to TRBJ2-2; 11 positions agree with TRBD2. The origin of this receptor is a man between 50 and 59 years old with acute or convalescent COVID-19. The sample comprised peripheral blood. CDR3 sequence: CASSLLAGGPTGELFF. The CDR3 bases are TGTGCCAGCAGCTTGCTAGCGGGGGGCCCCACCGGGGAGCTGTTTTTT.